This T cell receptor (beta chain) derives from a study of T cell responses to AZD1222 COVID-19 vaccine. Notes on the study in general: Dominant at 160-218 and 743-854, vaccine-associated CD4 TCRs also spanned spike. All repertoire sampling was performed exclusively after the peak T cell response.

This table comes from immunoSEQ multiplex PCR, and its TCRdb copy is limited to in-frame clones, with some not included. The sample has 45,000 to 55,000 clones, about 86% seen once; the top ten hold roughly 10%. This clone occurred a few times. Antigen specificity is unknown. With 5 bases clipped from V and 5 bases from J, the junction kept 5 bases outside the gene matches. CDR1 SEHNR and CDR2 FQNEAQ come from the germline V gene (reference sequence). The CDR3 totals 15 residues. The TCR originated in an adult in good health. J is TRBJ1-6 and V is TRBV7-9; 8 nucleotides align to TRBD1. Material: peripheral blood, obtained on day 0 of AZD1222 vaccination. This chain's CDR3 is CASSLAGQDNSPLHF. In DNA form, the CDR3 reads TGTGCCAGCAGCCTGGCGGGACAGGATAATTCACCCCTCCACTTT.